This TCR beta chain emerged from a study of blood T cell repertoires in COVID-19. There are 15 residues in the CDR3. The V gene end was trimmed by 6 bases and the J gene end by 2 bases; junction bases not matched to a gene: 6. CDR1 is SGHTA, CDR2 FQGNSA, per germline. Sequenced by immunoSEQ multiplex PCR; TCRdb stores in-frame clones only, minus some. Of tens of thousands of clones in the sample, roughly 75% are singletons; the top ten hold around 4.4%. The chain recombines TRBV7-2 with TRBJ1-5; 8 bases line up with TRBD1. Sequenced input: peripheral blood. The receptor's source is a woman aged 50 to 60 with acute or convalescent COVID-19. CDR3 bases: TGTGCCAGCAGTAAGGGCAGGGGGCGCAATCAGCCCCAGCATTTT. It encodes CASSKGRGRNQPQHF.